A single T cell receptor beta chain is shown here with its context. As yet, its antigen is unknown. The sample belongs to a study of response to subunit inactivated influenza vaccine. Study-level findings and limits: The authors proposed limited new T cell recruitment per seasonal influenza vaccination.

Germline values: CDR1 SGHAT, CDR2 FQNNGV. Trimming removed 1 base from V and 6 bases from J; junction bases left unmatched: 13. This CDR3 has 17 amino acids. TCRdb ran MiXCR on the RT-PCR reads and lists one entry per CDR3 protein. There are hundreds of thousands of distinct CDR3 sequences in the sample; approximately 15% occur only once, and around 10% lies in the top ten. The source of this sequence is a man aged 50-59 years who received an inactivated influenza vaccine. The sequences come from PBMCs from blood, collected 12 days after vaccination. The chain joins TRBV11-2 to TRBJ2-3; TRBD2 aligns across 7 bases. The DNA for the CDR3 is TGTGCCAGCAGCTTAGGGGCTAGCGGTACCTTAGGTGATACGCAGTATTTT. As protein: CASSLGASGTLGDTQYF.